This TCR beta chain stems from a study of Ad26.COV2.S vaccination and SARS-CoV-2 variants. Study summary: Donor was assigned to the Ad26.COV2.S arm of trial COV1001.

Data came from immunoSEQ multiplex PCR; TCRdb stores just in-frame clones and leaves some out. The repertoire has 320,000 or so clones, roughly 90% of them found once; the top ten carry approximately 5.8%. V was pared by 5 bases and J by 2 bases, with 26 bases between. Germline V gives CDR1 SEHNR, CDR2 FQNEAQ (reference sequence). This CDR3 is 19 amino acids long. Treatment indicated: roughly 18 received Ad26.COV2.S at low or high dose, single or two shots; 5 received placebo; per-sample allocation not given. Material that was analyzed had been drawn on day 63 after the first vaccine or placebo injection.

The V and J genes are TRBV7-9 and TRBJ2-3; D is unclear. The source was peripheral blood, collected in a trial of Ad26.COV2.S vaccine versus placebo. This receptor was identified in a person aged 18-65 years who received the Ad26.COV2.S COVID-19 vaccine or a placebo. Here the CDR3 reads CASSVPGKGSSPSTDTQYF. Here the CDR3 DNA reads TGTGCCAGCAGCGTCCCCGGTAAAGGGTCCTCACCTTCCACAGATACGCAGTATTTT.